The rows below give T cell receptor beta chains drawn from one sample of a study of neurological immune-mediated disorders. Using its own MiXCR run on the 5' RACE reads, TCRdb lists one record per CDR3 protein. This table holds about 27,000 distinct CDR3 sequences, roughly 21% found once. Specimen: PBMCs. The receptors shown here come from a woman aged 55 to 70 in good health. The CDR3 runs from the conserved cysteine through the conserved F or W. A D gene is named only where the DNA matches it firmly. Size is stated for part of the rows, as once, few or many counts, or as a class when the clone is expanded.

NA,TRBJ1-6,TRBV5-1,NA,TGCGCCAGCAGCTTGGGTCCAGGGAATTCACCCCTCCACTTT,CASSLGPGNSPLHF
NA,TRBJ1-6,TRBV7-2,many,TGTGCCAGCAGGTTCCCCGGGGATGCCTATAATTCACCCCTCCACTTT,CASRFPGDAYNSPLHF
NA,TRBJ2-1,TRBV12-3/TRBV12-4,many,TGTGCCAGCACCCCGACACAAGGAAGAAATGAGCAGTTCTTC,CASTPTQGRNEQFF
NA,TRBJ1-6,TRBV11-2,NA,TGTGCCAGCAGCCTTTGGGTCCATAGCTCCTATAATTCACCCCTCCACTTT,CASSLWVHSSYNSPLHF
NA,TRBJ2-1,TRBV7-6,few,TGTGCCAGCAGCTTAGGTCCAGACAGCCGGGAGCAGTTCTTC,CASSLGPDSREQFF
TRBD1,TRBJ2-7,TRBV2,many,TGTGCCAGCAGGATGACAGGGGGCACGGATGAGCAGTACTTC,CASRMTGGTDEQYF
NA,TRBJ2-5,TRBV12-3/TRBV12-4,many,TGTGCCAGCAGTACCGCCGGCAGGGGCCACCAAGAGACCCAGTACTTC,CASSTAGRGHQETQYF
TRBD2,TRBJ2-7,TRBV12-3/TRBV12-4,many,TGTGCCAGCAGCCGTAGCGGGGGGGCGGCAGAGCAGTACTTC,CASSRSGGAAEQYF
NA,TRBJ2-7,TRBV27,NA,TGTGCCAGCAGTTTGGGGGATAACCCTGCCTACGAGCAGTACTTC,CASSLGDNPAYEQYF
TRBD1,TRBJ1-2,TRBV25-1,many,TGTGCCAGCAGTTCCCCACAGGGGGCTACCTATGGCTACACCTTC,CASSSPQGATYGYTF
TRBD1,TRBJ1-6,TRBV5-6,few,TGTGCCAGCAGCCCTCGGACAGGGGTCGTGGGCTATAATTCACCCCTCCACTTT,CASSPRTGVVGYNSPLHF
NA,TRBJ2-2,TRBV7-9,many,TGTGCCAGCAGCCGAAACGGGGCGAACACCGGGGAGCTGTTTTTT,CASSRNGANTGELFF
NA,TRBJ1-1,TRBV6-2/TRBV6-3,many,TGTGCCAGCAGCCCCGGGGACACTGAAGCTTTCTTT,CASSPGDTEAFF
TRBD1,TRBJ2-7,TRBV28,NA,TGTGCCAGCAGACCGACAGGGATAATCTACGAGCAGTACTTC,CASRPTGIIYEQYF
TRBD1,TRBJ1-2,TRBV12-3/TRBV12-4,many,TGTGCCAGCAGTATGGGACAGGACTATGGCTACACCTTC,CASSMGQDYGYTF
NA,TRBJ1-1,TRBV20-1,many,TGCAGTGCTAGGGGCGGCACCCTCACTGAAGCTTTCTTT,CSARGGTLTEAFF
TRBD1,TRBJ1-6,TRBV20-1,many,TGCAGTGCCACCGGGACAGGGGATTCACCCCTCCACTTT,CSATGTGDSPLHF
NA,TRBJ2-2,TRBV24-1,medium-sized,TGTGCCACCCGCCGGGGGACCGGGGAGCTGTTTTTT,CATRRGTGELFF